This passage covers 10 T cell receptor beta chains from one sample sequenced in a study of T cell responses to AZD1222 COVID-19 vaccine. Libraries were prepared by immunoSEQ multiplex PCR; TCRdb keeps only in-frame clonotypes and omits some of them. Of some 160,000 clones in the sample, around nine tenths were seen once. The source material was peripheral blood, sampled on day 0 of AZD1222 vaccination. Receptors originate from an adult in good health.

V and J are TRBV19 and TRBJ2-1; 11 bases map to TRBD2. This CDR3 has 17 amino acids. V gave up 5 bases and J gave up 3 bases; unmatched junction bases: 9. CDR1 is LNHDA and CDR2 is SQIVND in the germline V gene (reference sequence). CDR3 amino acids: CASSRIGTSGYYNEQFF. The CDR3 bases are TGTGCCAGTAGTCGGATAGGGACTAGCGGATACTACAATGAGCAGTTCTTC.

The chain combines TRBV7-2 with TRBJ1-2; unclear D gene. This CDR3 contains 13 residues. Germline CDR1 is SGHTA and CDR2 is FQGNSA. V dropped 3 bases and J dropped 4 bases, with 9 bases sitting between them. CDR3 loop: CASSLRQIYGYTF. CDR3 nucleotides: TGTGCCAGCAGCTTGAGGCAGATCTATGGCTACACCTTC.

This rearrangement joins TRBV30 to TRBJ1-3; D is unclear. Germline V gives CDR1 GTSNPN, CDR2 SVGIG (reference sequence). CDR3 size: 11 residues. The ends were cut back, 5 bases at V and 0 bases at J, with 2 bases in the middle. The chain's CDR3 is CAWGSGNTIYF. The DNA of the CDR3 is TGTGCCTGGGGCTCTGGAAACACCATATATTTT. Full variable domain (missing parts from reference TRBV30 and TRBJ1-3): SQTIHQWPATLVQPVGSPLSLECTVEGTSNPNLYWYRQAAGRGLQLLFYSVGIGQISSEVPQNLSASRPQDRQFILSSKKLLLSDSGFYLCAWGSGNTIYFGEGSWLTVV.

The chain has TRBV18 and TRBJ1-6; 10 bases map to TRBD1. Unmatched junction bases numbered 0, after V lost 2 bases and J lost 8 bases. The CDR3 has 14 residues. From germline, CDR1 is KGHSH and CDR2 LQKENI. Written as DNA, the CDR3 is TGTGCCAGCTCACCAGACAGGGGGCATTCACCCCTCCACTTT. It yields the protein CASSPDRGHSPLHF.

This clone was detected once. V gene TRBV9 combines with J gene TRBJ1-1; maybe TRBD1 (5 bases). V was cut by 4 bases and J by 3 bases, with 25 bases left in between. This CDR3 comprises 18 residues. Germline V gene lookup returns CDR1 SGDLS and CDR2 YYNGEE. CDR3: CASSPSGGAGRVDTEAFF. DNA of the CDR3: TGTGCCAGCAGCCCTTCCGGGGGAGCAGGGCGGGTCGACACTGAAGCTTTCTTT.

The gene calls are TRBV4-3 and TRBJ1-6; 11 positions match TRBD1. This CDR3 has 16 amino acids. After removal of 1 base from V and 9 bases from J, the junction contained 5 bases not matched to a gene. Germline lookup yields CDR1 LGHNA and CDR2 YSLEER. In nucleotides, the CDR3 is TGCGCCAGCAGCCAAGCGTCCGGGACAGGGGGTTCACCCCTCCACTTT. Encoded protein: CASSQASGTGGSPLHF.

The gene calls are TRBV6-6 and TRBJ2-4; TRBD2 is a possible D gene (7 bases). V lost 5 bases to trimming and J lost 7 bases, with 24 bases between them. This CDR3 is built from 17 residues. Germline CDR1 reads MNHNY; CDR2 reads SVGAGI (reference sequence). The chain's CDR3 is CASSPRGTGGSGNIQYF. CDR3 coding DNA: TGTGCCAGCAGTCCCCGGGGGACGGGGGGCTCGGGGAACATTCAGTACTTC.

This clone was recorded only once. The rearrangement uses TRBV2 and TRBJ1-5; maybe TRBD1 (6 bases). The CDR3 loop spans 16 amino acids. Germline loops: CDR1 SNHLY, CDR2 FYNNEI. The V and J ends lost 7 bases and 7 bases respectively, with 23 bases between them. The CDR3 is CASTEGGLGAMQPQHF. For the CDR3, the DNA is TGTGCCAGCACCGAGGGGGGACTAGGGGCAATGCAGCCCCAGCATTTT.

The CDR3: CASSWDRGLGETQYF. The CDR3 DNA reads TGTGCCAGCAGCTGGGACAGGGGCTTGGGGGAGACCCAGTACTTC. The V gene is TRBV7-2, the J gene TRBJ2-5; 10 positions agree with TRBD1. CDR3 length equals 15 residues. Trimming took 4 bases from V and 5 from J; bases not matched to a gene: 7. Germline V gene lookup returns CDR1 SGHTA and CDR2 FQGNSA.

The chain is built from TRBV7-2 and TRBJ1-2, with D tentatively TRBD1 (6 bases). The CDR3 covers 16 residues. CDR1 is SGHTA and CDR2 is FQGNSA in the germline V gene. Trimming pared 1 base from V and 1 base from J, leaving 13 bases between. CDR3 DNA sequence: TGTGCCAGCAGCTTAGTCTCCGGACAGTTTAACTATGGCTACACCTTC. It translates to CASSLVSGQFNYGYTF.